These T cell receptor beta chains were read from a single sample in a study of OX40 agonist ivuxolimab in advanced cancers. Using immunoSEQ multiplex PCR, the repertoire was profiled, and TCRdb retains in-frame clones only, with some absent. The sample holds 99,000 or so clones, about four fifths seen once. This specimen was CD4+ or CD8+ T cells sorted from blood, taken in a trial of the OX40 agonist ivuxolimab. Receptor source: an adult with an advanced solid tumor such as melanoma, head and neck, liver or kidney cancer. The CDR3 runs from the conserved cysteine through the conserved F or W. Each record gives: D gene, V gene, J gene, clone size, CDR3 DNA, CDR3 protein. D genes are given only for firm matches. The listing skips clone size in some rows; elsewhere it reads once, few, many or a size class.

>TRBD2|TRBV7-9|TRBJ2-2|-
TGTGCCAGCAGCTTACATCGGACTAGCGGCGGGGAGCTGTTTTTT
CASSLHRTSGGELFF
>TRBD1|TRBV6-5|TRBJ2-7|once
TGTGCCAGCAGTGGTCGGACAGGGGGCTACGAGCAGTACTTC
CASSGRTGGYEQYF
>TRBD1|TRBV2|TRBJ1-2|medium-sized
TGTGCCAGCAGGGGGGACAGGGGAGGCTACACCTTC
CASRGDRGGYTF
>-|TRBV19|TRBJ2-1|-
TGTGCCAGTAGTCTCGAACTTATCCCGGGGGATGAGCAGTTCTTC
CASSLELIPGDEQFF
>-|TRBV7-3|TRBJ2-7|-
TGTGCCAGCAGCCTCACCGGGCGCGAGCAGTACTTC
CASSLTGREQYF
>TRBD2|TRBV11-2|TRBJ2-7|-
TGTGCCAGCAGCTTAAGGGAGACTAGCGGGAACTCCTACGAGCAGTACTTC
CASSLRETSGNSYEQYF
>-|TRBV18|TRBJ2-7|-
TGTGCCAGCTCACCACTACTGAAGGGGGACGAGCAGTACTTC
CASSPLLKGDEQYF
>-|TRBV27|TRBJ2-6|-
TGTGCCAGCACTCGACAGGCCTCGGCTGGGGCCAACGTCCTGACTTTC
CASTRQASAGANVLTF
>TRBD1|TRBV19|TRBJ1-5|-
TGTGCCAGTAGTAGGGACAGGGATAATGGCCAGCCCCAGCATTTT
CASSRDRDNGQPQHF
>-|TRBV7-2|TRBJ2-3|-
TGTGCCAGCAGCCCGGGGGGCCTTGCAGATACGCAGTATTTT
CASSPGGLADTQYF
>-|TRBV2|TRBJ1-3|-
TGTGCCAGCAGTGAAATCGGCTCTGGAAACACCATATATTTT
CASSEIGSGNTIYF
>TRBD2|TRBV9|TRBJ2-7|-
TGTGCCAGCAGCGTACTAGCGGGGGCCCCCTACGAGCAGTACTTC
CASSVLAGAPYEQYF
>-|TRBV6-6|TRBJ2-7|-
TGTGCCAGCAGTGCCTCATTTAGTTCCTACGAGCAGTACTTC
CASSASFSSYEQYF
>-|TRBV12-2|TRBJ2-7|-
TGTGCAAGTCGCTCAGTTAGGGACAGGCAACACTCCTACGAGCAGTACTTC
CASRSVRDRQHSYEQYF
>-|TRBV5-1|TRBJ2-3|once
TGCGCCAGCAGTAAGGGAGAAGCCATAGATACGCAGTATTTT
CASSKGEAIDTQYF
>-|TRBV19|TRBJ2-3|-
TGTGCCAGTAGTATAGGGATGATTAGCACAGATACGCAGTATTTT
CASSIGMISTDTQYF
>TRBD1|TRBV7-2|TRBJ2-3|-
TGTGCCAGCAGCTTTACGGGACAGGGGGCCGCAGATACGCAGTATTTT
CASSFTGQGAADTQYF
>-|TRBV20-1|TRBJ2-1|-
TGCAGTGCTCCATCCTACAATGAGCAGTTCTTC
CSAPSYNEQFF
>-|TRBV10-3|TRBJ2-3|-
TGTGCCATCAGTGCGCTGGATACGCAGTATTTT
CAISALDTQYF
>TRBD2|TRBV2|TRBJ2-7|-
TGTGCCAGCAGAGGACTAGCGGGGGTGGGTGAGCAGTACTTC
CASRGLAGVGEQYF
>-|TRBV6-1|TRBJ2-7|-
TGTGCCAGCAGAAGCTCCTACGAGCAGTACTTC
CASRSSYEQYF
>-|TRBV6-1|TRBJ1-2|once
TGTGCCAGCAGTGGACAGCTGCCCAACTATGGCTACACCTTC
CASSGQLPNYGYTF
>-|TRBV9|TRBJ1-1|-
TGTGCCAGCAGCGTAGCTACAGCAGGGAACACTGAAGCTTTCTTT
CASSVATAGNTEAFF
>-|TRBV6-1|TRBJ2-7|-
TGTGCCAGCAGTGGACACAATTCCTACGAGCAGTACTTC
CASSGHNSYEQYF
>TRBD2|TRBV5-1|TRBJ2-3|-
TGCGCCAGCGTATTCGGGACTAGCGATACAGATACGCAGTATTTT
CASVFGTSDTDTQYF
>-|TRBV2|TRBJ1-1|-
TGTGCCAGCTCCTCGGTCGGGGAGGGTAACACTGAAGCTTTCTTT
CASSSVGEGNTEAFF
>TRBD2|TRBV7-8|TRBJ2-1|-
TGTGCCAGCAGCCTTCTGACTAGCGGGGGTTACAATGAGCAGTTCTTC
CASSLLTSGGYNEQFF
>TRBD2|TRBV19|TRBJ2-3|-
TGTGCCAGTAGTTTCACGGGACTAGCGCCTAGCACAGATACGCAGTATTTT
CASSFTGLAPSTDTQYF
>TRBD1|TRBV7-2|TRBJ2-3|-
TGTGCCAGCAGCGGGACGACAGGGTTGTCAGATACGCAGTATTTT
CASSGTTGLSDTQYF
>-|TRBV5-1|TRBJ1-3|-
TGCGCCAGCAGCTTGGACGGGTTTCACTCTGGAAACACCATATATTTT
CASSLDGFHSGNTIYF
>-|TRBV9|TRBJ2-5|-
TGTGCCAGCAGCCGAGACGCATGGCCACAAGAGACCCAGTACTTC
CASSRDAWPQETQYF
>-|TRBV18|TRBJ1-1|-
TGTGCCAGCTCACCGCACCCGGGGGGGGACACTGAAGCTTTCTTT
CASSPHPGGDTEAFF
>-|TRBV6-6|TRBJ2-7|-
TGTGCCAGCAGTTACGGACTCCCCCTCTACGAGCAGTACTTC
CASSYGLPLYEQYF
>-|TRBV15|TRBJ2-7|-
TGTGCCACCAGCAGGCCTGGACCAGGCCCCGAGCAGTACTTC
CATSRPGPGPEQYF
>TRBD1|TRBV7-3|TRBJ1-6|-
TGTGCCAGCAGCTTAGGGGACAGGGATAATTCACCCCTCCACTTT
CASSLGDRDNSPLHF
>-|TRBV18|TRBJ1-1|few
TGTGCCAGCTCATCAGAAATGGGGGCCTCCGAAGCTTTCTTT
CASSSEMGASEAFF
>-|TRBV10-3|TRBJ2-1|-
TGTGCCATCAGTGAGTACTTAGTCGATGAGCAGTTCTTC
CAISEYLVDEQFF
>TRBD1|TRBV15|TRBJ1-4|-
TGTGCCACCAGCAGAAACGACAGGGGTGAAAAACTGTTTTTT
CATSRNDRGEKLFF
>-|TRBV6-1|TRBJ1-4|-
TGTGCCAGCAGTGACCCGCCTAATGAAAAACTGTTTTTT
CASSDPPNEKLFF
>TRBD1|TRBV30|TRBJ1-2|few
TGTGCCTGGAGGAGACAGGGGCCAACTAACTATGGCTACACCTTC
CAWRRQGPTNYGYTF
>-|TRBV5-1|TRBJ1-2|-
TGCGCCAGCAGCTTGGCCGGTTCAGGGCACAGCTATGGCTACACCTTC
CASSLAGSGHSYGYTF
>TRBD2|TRBV5-6|TRBJ2-3|-
TGTGCCAGCAGCTTTTTCACAGCGGGAGGGCGGACAGATACGCAGTATTTT
CASSFFTAGGRTDTQYF
>-|TRBV5-1|TRBJ2-2|once
TGCGCCAGCAGCCTACCCCCGGGGAACACCGGGGAGCTGTTTTTT
CASSLPPGNTGELFF
>TRBD1|TRBV2|TRBJ2-2|-
TGTGCCAGCAGCCCGGACAGGTTGAACACCGGGGAGCTGTTTTTT
CASSPDRLNTGELFF
>-|TRBV4-3|TRBJ1-1|-
TGCGCCAGCAGCCAAGAGGCAGGCACTGAAGCTTTCTTT
CASSQEAGTEAFF
>-|TRBV7-8|TRBJ2-2|-
TGTGCCAGCAGCTTAGAGGGGAACACCGGGGAGCTGTTTTTT
CASSLEGNTGELFF